The following is a TCR beta chain sequence with its context. What it binds is unknown. This sample stems from a study of response to subunit inactivated influenza vaccine. Findings and limits, study-wide: The authors suggested that few new T cells are recruited per seasonal influenza vaccination.

A single record per CDR3 protein comes from TCRdb applying MiXCR to the RT-PCR reads. The table includes about 520,000 distinct CDR3 sequences, around 25% detected once. Germline values: CDR1 DFQATT, CDR2 SNEGSKA (reference sequence). V lost 2 bases and J lost 7, with 13 bases in between. CDR3 length: 13 amino acids. The sequence was collected from a man in his fifties who received an inactivated influenza vaccine. Sequences were derived from CD4+ T cells sorted from PBMCs, sampled approximately 5 days after vaccination. V is TRBV20-1 and J is TRBJ2-3; possible D gene TRBD1, 6 bases. CDR3 sequence (DNA): TGCAGTGCTAGAACCCCAGGGGCGAATACGCAGTATTTT. Translation gives CSARTPGANTQYF.